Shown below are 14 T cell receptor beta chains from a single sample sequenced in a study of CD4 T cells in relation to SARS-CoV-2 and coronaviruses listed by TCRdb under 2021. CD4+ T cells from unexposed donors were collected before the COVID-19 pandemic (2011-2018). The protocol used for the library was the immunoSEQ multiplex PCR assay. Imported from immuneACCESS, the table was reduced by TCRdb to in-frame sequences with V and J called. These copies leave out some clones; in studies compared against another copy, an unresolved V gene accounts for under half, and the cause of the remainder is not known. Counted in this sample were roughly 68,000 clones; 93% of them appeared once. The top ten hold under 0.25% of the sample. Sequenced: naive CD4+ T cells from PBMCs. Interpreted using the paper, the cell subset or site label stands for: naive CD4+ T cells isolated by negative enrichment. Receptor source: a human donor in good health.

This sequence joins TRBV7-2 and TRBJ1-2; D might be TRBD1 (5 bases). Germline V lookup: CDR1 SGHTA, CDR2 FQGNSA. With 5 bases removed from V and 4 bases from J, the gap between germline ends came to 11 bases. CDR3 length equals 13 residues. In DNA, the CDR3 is TGTGCCAGCAGCCCCGGGGCAGCCTATGGCTACACCTTC. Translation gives CASSPGAAYGYTF.

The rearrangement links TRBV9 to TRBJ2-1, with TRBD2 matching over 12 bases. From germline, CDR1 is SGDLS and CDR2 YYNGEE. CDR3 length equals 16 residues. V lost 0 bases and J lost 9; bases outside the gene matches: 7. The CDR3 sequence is CASSVAASGGAIEQFF. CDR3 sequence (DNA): TGTGCCAGCAGCGTAGCTGCTAGCGGGGGGGCAATTGAGCAGTTCTTC.

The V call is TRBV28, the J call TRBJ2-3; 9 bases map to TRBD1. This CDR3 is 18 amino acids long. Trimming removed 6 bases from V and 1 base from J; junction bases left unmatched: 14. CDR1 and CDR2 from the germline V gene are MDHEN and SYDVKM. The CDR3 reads CASSSGTGFGWGTDTQYF. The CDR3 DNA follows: TGTGCCAGCAGCTCCGGGACAGGGTTTGGGTGGGGCACAGATACGCAGTATTTT.

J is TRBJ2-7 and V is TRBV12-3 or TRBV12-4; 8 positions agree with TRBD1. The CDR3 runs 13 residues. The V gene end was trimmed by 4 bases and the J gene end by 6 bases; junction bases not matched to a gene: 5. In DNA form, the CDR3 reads TGTGCCAGCAGTTCCGTACAGGGGGGCGAGCAGTACTTC. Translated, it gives CASSSVQGGEQYF.

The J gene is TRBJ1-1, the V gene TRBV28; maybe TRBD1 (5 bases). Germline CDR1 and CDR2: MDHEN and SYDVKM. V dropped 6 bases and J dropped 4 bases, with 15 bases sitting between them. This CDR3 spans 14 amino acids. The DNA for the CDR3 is TGTGCCAGCAGGAGGCGGGGGGGTGGCACTGAAGCTTTCTTT. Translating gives CASRRRGGGTEAFF.

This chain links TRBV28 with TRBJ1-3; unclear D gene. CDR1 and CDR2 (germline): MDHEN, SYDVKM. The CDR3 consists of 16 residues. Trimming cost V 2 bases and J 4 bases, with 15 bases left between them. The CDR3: CASSLGNPGAGNTIYF. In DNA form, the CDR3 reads TGTGCCAGCAGTTTAGGCAATCCGGGCGCCGGAAACACCATATATTTT.

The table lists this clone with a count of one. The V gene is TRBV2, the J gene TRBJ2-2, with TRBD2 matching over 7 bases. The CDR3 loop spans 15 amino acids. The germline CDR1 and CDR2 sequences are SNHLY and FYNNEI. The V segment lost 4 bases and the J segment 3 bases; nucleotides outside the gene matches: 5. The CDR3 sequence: CASSGTSAHTGELFF. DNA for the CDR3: TGTGCCAGCAGTGGAACTAGCGCCCACACCGGGGAGCTGTTTTTT.

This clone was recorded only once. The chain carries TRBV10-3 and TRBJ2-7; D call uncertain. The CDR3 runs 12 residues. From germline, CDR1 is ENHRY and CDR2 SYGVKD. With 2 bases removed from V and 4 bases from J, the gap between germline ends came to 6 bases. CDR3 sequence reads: CAISENSYEQYF. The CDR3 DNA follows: TGTGCCATCAGTGAGAACTCATACGAGCAGTACTTC.

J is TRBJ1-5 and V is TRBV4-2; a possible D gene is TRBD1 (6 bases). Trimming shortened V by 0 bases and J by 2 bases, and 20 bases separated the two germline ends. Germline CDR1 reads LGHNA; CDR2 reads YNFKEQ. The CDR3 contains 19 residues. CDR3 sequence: CASSQDRGRGSGGNQPQHF. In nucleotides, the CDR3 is TGTGCCAGCAGCCAAGATAGGGGGAGGGGTTCTGGAGGCAATCAGCCCCAGCATTTT.

The CDR3 DNA reads TGCGCCAGCAGCTTATGGACTGCTCAAACAGATACGCAGTATTTT. Amino acids: CASSLWTAQTDTQYF. This rearrangement joins TRBV5-1 to TRBJ2-3; possible D gene TRBD2, 5 bases. Germline CDR1 is SGHRS and CDR2 is YFSETQ. The length of the CDR3 is 15 residues. Trimming took 2 bases from V and 3 from J, leaving 13 bases between them. Full variable domain (outside the CDR3, taken from reference TRBV5-1 and TRBJ2-3): KAGVTQTPRYLIKTRGQQVTLSCSPISGHRSVSWYQQTPGQGLQFLFEYFSETQRNKGNFPGRFSGRQFSNSRSEMNVSTLELGDSALYLCASSLWTAQTDTQYFGPGTRLTVL.

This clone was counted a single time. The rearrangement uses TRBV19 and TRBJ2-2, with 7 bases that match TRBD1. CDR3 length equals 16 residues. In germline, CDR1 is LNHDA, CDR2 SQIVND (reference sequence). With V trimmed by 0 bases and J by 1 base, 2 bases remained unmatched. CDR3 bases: TGTGCCAGTAGTATAGAACGGACAGGGAACACCGGGGAGCTGTTTTTT. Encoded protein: CASSIERTGNTGELFF.

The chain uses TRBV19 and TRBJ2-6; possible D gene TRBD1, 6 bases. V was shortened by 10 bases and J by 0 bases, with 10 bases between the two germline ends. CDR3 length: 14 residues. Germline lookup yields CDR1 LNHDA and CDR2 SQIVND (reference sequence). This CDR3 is CATKQGSGANVLTF. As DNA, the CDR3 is TGTGCCACTAAACAGGGCTCTGGGGCCAACGTCCTGACTTTC.

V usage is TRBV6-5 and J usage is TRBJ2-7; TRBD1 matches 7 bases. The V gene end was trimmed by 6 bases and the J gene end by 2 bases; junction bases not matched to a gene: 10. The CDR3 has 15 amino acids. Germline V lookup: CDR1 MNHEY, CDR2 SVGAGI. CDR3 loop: CASSPPSTGTYEQYF. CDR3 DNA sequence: TGTGCCAGCAGCCCACCCTCGACAGGGACCTACGAGCAGTACTTC.

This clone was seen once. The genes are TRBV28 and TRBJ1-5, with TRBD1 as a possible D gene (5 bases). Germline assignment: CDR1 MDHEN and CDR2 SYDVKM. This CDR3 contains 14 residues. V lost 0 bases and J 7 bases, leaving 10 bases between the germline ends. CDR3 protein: CASSLWGEGQPQHF. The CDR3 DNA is TGTGCCAGCAGTTTATGGGGGGAGGGCCAGCCCCAGCATTTT.